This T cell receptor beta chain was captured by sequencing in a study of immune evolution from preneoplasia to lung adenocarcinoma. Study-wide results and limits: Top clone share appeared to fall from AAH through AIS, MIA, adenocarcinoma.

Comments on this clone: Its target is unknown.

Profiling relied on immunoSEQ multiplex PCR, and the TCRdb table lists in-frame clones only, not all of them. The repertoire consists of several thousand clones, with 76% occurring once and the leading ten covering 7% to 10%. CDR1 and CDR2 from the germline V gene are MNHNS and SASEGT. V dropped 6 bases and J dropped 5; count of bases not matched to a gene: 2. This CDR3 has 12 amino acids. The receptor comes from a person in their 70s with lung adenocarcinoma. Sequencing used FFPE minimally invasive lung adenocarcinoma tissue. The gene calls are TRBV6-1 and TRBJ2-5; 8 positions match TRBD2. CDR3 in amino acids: CASRTGGETQYF. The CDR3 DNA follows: TGTGCCAGCAGGACGGGGGGGGAGACCCAGTACTTC.